The TCR beta chain under discussion was sequenced for a study of CD8 T cells in Susac syndrome. Random hexamers primed reverse transcription of 0.5 to 1 ug RNA. Amplification of TCR beta CDR3 spanned 54 Vbeta and 13 Jbeta via immunoSEQ multiplex PCR. TCRdb redid the calling of the immunoSEQ multiplex PCR reads with MiXCR, one entry per CDR3 protein. This table has about 200,000 distinct CDR3 sequences, approximately 93% appearing once. V was clipped by 10 bases and J by 5 bases, with 14 bases between them. Germline CDR1 and CDR2: MNHNY and SVGAGI (reference sequence). The CDR3 extends over 12 amino acids. A word on this clonotype: Its antigen remains unknown.

Study conclusions and caveats: As the study acknowledged, the number of individuals in its TCR sequencing and HLA analysis was relatively small.

The CD8+ and CD4+ T cells were isolated magnetically using a negative isolation approach, whereas the TEMRA cells were enriched by FACS. This chain uses TRBV6-6 with TRBJ2-5, with D possibly matching TRBD2 (6 bases). The sequence derives from a human donor in good health. Sequencing used CD4+ T cells from PBMCs. The CDR3 loop reads CATSRRAETQYF. CDR3 coding DNA: TGTGCCACCTCAAGGAGGGCGGAGACCCAGTACTTC.